These 17 T cell receptor beta chains came from one sample sequenced in a study of cytomegalovirus exposure and HLA in healthy donors. The PCR was carried out with 60 Vbeta primers and 13 Jbeta primers. Some clones are missing from TCRdb's copy, which holds only in-frame ones; the method was immunoSEQ multiplex PCR. This table holds about 150,000 clones, over 60% found once. The sample consisted of PBMCs. These receptors were taken from a man in his forties in good health and CMV-seropositive.

CDR3 amino acids: CASSLGLKNEQFF. The CDR3, as DNA: TGTGCCAGCAGCTTGGGACTTAAGAATGAGCAGTTCTTC. The genes are TRBV7-3 and TRBJ2-1, with TRBD2 as a possible D gene (6 bases). The germline gives CDR1 SGHTA, CDR2 FQGTGA. The germline V and J ends were trimmed by 3 bases and 7 bases, with 10 bases remaining between them. The CDR3 length is 13 residues.

This clone appeared once. The gene calls are TRBV2 and TRBJ1-2, with TRBD1 matching over 7 bases. Germline trimming cut 5 bases from V and 3 bases from J; bases unmatched to any gene: 12. Germline CDR1 and CDR2: SNHLY and FYNNEI. CDR3 length: 16 residues. CDR3 region: CASSRDSYNRHYGYTF. DNA for the CDR3: TGTGCCAGCAGTCGGGACAGTTACAATCGGCACTATGGCTACACCTTC.

This chain joins TRBV19 and TRBJ1-1; unclear D gene. Trimming took off 3 bases at V and 0 bases at J, with 11 bases between the two ends. This CDR3 is 15 amino acids long. Germline CDR1 and CDR2: LNHDA and SQIVND (reference sequence). As DNA, the CDR3 is TGTGCCAGTAGTATCGTCTGGCCCATGAACACTGAAGCTTTCTTT. Protein: CASSIVWPMNTEAFF.

This sequence joins TRBV7-9 and TRBJ2-2; 12 bases fit TRBD2. The germline V gene encodes CDR1 SEHNR and CDR2 FQNEAQ (reference sequence). The ends lost 5 bases at V and 1 base at J; junction bases unmatched: 8. This CDR3 comprises 18 residues. CDR3 sequence reads: CASSRLAGVGRNTGELFF. CDR3 coding DNA: TGTGCCAGCAGCCGACTAGCGGGAGTCGGGCGGAACACCGGGGAGCTGTTTTTT.

The V call is TRBV11-2, the J call TRBJ1-2, with a tentative D call TRBD1 (5 bases). There are 14 residues in the CDR3. V was cut by 2 bases and J by 6 bases, with 13 bases left in between. CDR1 and CDR2 (germline): SGHAT, FQNNGV. The CDR3 sequence is CASSLLTGRDGYTF. DNA of the CDR3: TGTGCCAGCAGCTTACTAACAGGACGGGATGGCTACACCTTC.

There are a few counts of this clone. V is TRBV6-6 and J is TRBJ2-7; weak D call: TRBD1 (6 bases). Trimming shortened V by 7 bases and J by 5 bases, and 15 bases separated the two germline ends. The germline gives CDR1 MNHNY, CDR2 SVGAGI (reference sequence). The CDR3 has 13 residues. The CDR3 DNA reads as TGTGCCAGCAAAGAAGGGGGTAAAGACGAGCAGTACTTC. Encoded protein: CASKEGGKDEQYF.

The chain is built from TRBV11-2 and TRBJ2-7; TRBD2 matches 7 bases. Unmatched junction bases numbered 3, after V lost 1 base and J lost 0 bases. The CDR3 is made up of 15 amino acids. CDR1 is SGHAT and CDR2 is FQNNGV in the germline V gene. The chain's CDR3 is CASSLGRTSSYEQYF. The DNA of the CDR3 is TGTGCCAGCAGCTTAGGCCGGACTAGCTCCTACGAGCAGTACTTC.

This chain uses TRBV6-5 with TRBJ2-7; 15 nucleotides align to TRBD2. Germline CDR1 MNHEY, CDR2 SVGAGI. The V and J ends lost 7 bases and 1 base, in that order; junction bases with no gene match: 2. The CDR3 is made up of 15 amino acids. The CDR3 DNA is TGTGCCAGCACCGGACTAGCGGGAGGGTCCTACGAGCAGTACTTC. Amino acids: CASTGLAGGSYEQYF.

The chain couples TRBV28 to TRBJ2-7, with TRBD2 identical over 10 bases. The CDR3 spans 15 residues. Trimming removed 0 bases from V and 3 bases from J; junction bases left unmatched: 2. Germline V gene lookup returns CDR1 MDHEN and CDR2 SYDVKM. The CDR3 reads CASSLWASGSYEQYF. Written as DNA, the CDR3 is TGTGCCAGCAGTTTATGGGCTAGCGGGAGCTACGAGCAGTACTTC.

The V and J genes are TRBV19 and TRBJ1-2, with 11 bases fitting TRBD1. There are 15 residues in the CDR3. Germline V lookup: CDR1 LNHDA, CDR2 SQIVND (reference sequence). V trimming: 6 bases; J trimming: 2 bases; junction bases outside the gene matches: 5. CDR3 in amino acids: CASSGQGAINYGYTF. For the CDR3, the DNA is TGTGCCAGTAGCGGACAGGGGGCCATAAACTATGGCTACACCTTC.

The chain employs TRBV5-4 and TRBJ1-1, with D possibly matching TRBD1 (5 bases). The V end was cut by 4 bases, the J end by 3 bases, with 13 bases between. CDR1 SGHNT and CDR2 YYREEE come from the germline V gene (reference sequence). The CDR3 extends over 14 amino acids. The CDR3 bases are TGTGCCAGCAGCCCCGTTCCGGGGGACACTGAAGCTTTCTTT. Encoded protein: CASSPVPGDTEAFF.

This chain's CDR3 is CASSMRGGSGQGIPQETQYF. The CDR3 DNA follows: TGTGCCAGTAGTATGAGGGGCGGCTCGGGGCAGGGGATACCGCAAGAGACCCAGTACTTC. The rearrangement joins TRBV19 to TRBJ2-5; D is perhaps TRBD1 (6 bases). The V end lost 3 bases, the J end lost 2 bases, and 28 bases lay between the germline ends. CDR1 LNHDA and CDR2 SQIVND come from the germline V gene (reference sequence). The CDR3 covers 20 residues.

This clone was seen a few times. This chain connects TRBV7-2 to TRBJ2-7; 7 positions agree with TRBD2. Germline loops: CDR1 SGHTA, CDR2 FQGNSA. J lost 0 bases, V lost 2 bases, and 7 bases had no gene match. The CDR3 sequence is 16 residues long. CDR3 amino acids: CASSLFLAASSYEQYF. Here the CDR3 DNA reads TGTGCCAGCAGCTTATTCCTAGCGGCAAGCTCCTACGAGCAGTACTTC.

The chain uses TRBV12-5 and TRBJ2-7, with 9 bases that match TRBD1. Losses at the gene ends were 5 bases for V and 0 bases for J; bases not matched to a gene: 17. This CDR3 spans 19 amino acids. Germline V lookup: CDR1 LGHNT, CDR2 FRNRAP. This chain's CDR3 is CASGPPPWPGQGPSYEQYF. The CDR3 DNA sequence: TGTGCTAGTGGTCCCCCCCCCTGGCCGGGACAGGGACCCTCCTACGAGCAGTACTTC.

The chain has TRBV9 and TRBJ1-5, with D tentatively TRBD1 (5 bases). This CDR3 contains 15 residues. Germline values: CDR1 SGDLS, CDR2 YYNGEE. V lost 3 bases to trimming and J lost 0 bases, with 10 bases between them. CDR3 protein: CASSEGDTSNQPQHF. CDR3 DNA: TGTGCCAGCAGCGAAGGGGATACTAGCAATCAGCCCCAGCATTTT.

This sequence joins TRBV7-7 and TRBJ2-2; 7 bases are shared with TRBD1. V lost 2 bases to trimming and J lost 5 bases; unmatched junction nucleotides: 2. From germline, CDR1 is SSHAT and CDR2 FNYEAQ (reference sequence). The CDR3 loop spans 14 amino acids. The CDR3: CASSLTGVTGELFF. Written as DNA, the CDR3 is TGTGCCAGCAGCTTAACAGGGGTTACCGGGGAGCTGTTTTTT. The whole variable domain, filled in from reference TRBV7-7 and TRBJ2-2, reads GAGVSQSPRYKVTKRGQDVTLRCDPISSHATLYWYQQALGQGPEFLTYFNYEAQPDKSGLPSDRFSAERPEGSISTLTIQRTEQRDSAMYRCASSLTGVTGELFFGEGSRLTVL.

The rearrangement links TRBV28 to TRBJ2-1; 9 nucleotides align to TRBD1. Germline lookup yields CDR1 MDHEN and CDR2 SYDVKM. The V segment lost 6 bases and the J segment 9 bases; nucleotides outside the gene matches: 9. CDR3 length equals 14 residues. The CDR3 sequence: CASSTGQGQGEQFF. The CDR3 DNA reads TGTGCCAGCAGCACTGGACAGGGGCAGGGTGAGCAGTTCTTC.